The next 19 T cell receptor beta chains were all read from a single sample in a study of blood T cell repertoires in COVID-19. TCRdb keeps only in-frame clones here, not all; method: immunoSEQ multiplex PCR. This sample carries 150,000 to 200,000 clones, 80% to 95% of them seen once, and the ten largest clones take around 2%. The sample was peripheral blood. These receptors were obtained from a woman in her sixties with COVID-19, enrolled during active disease.

Only one count was recorded for this clone. The chain links TRBV7-9 to TRBJ1-4; D uncertain. This CDR3 contains 11 residues. V dropped 2 bases and J dropped 10 bases, with 5 bases sitting between them. The germline gives CDR1 SEHNR, CDR2 FQNEAQ (reference sequence). The CDR3 DNA follows: TGTGCCAGCAGCTTATCCGTAAAACTGTTTTTT. Translation: CASSLSVKLFF.

This chain links TRBV6-1 with TRBJ2-5; D gene ambiguous. V lost 1 base, J lost 2 bases, and 5 bases lay in between. This CDR3 is 13 amino acids long. The germline CDR1 and CDR2 sequences are MNHNS and SASEGT. CDR3: CASSEGQQETQYF. The DNA for the CDR3 is TGTGCCAGCAGTGAAGGACAACAAGAGACCCAGTACTTC.

The genes are TRBV15 and TRBJ2-7; maybe TRBD2 (6 bases). The CDR3 extends over 17 amino acids. V lost 5 bases and J 0 bases, leaving 20 bases between the germline ends. Germline loops: CDR1 LNHNV, CDR2 YYDKDF (reference sequence). The CDR3 DNA follows: TGTGCCACCAGCTCGGGCGGGCGGGGCTTCAGCTCCTACGAGCAGTACTTC. This gives the protein CATSSGGRGFSSYEQYF.

This chain links TRBV7-2 with TRBJ2-7; 13 bases agree with TRBD2. Per the germline V gene, CDR1 is SGHTA and CDR2 is FQGNSA. This CDR3 is 15 amino acids long. Germline trimming cut 5 bases from V and 2 bases from J; bases unmatched to any gene: 3. In DNA form, the CDR3 reads TGTGCCAGCAGCGCGGGACTAGCGGGGACCTACGAGCAGTACTTC. Protein product: CASSAGLAGTYEQYF.

The V gene is TRBV6-2 or TRBV6-3, the J gene TRBJ2-1; 8 bases map to TRBD2. The CDR3 runs 16 residues. Per germline, CDR1 MNHEY and CDR2 SVGEGT. Trimming removed 4 bases from V and 2 bases from J; junction bases left unmatched: 7. Here the CDR3 reads CASSSTRGGAYNEQFF. In nucleotides, the CDR3 is TGTGCCAGCAGTTCAACCCGGGGGGGTGCCTACAATGAGCAGTTCTTC.

The chain combines TRBV10-3 with TRBJ2-3, with TRBD1 matching 7 bases. The CDR3 covers 16 residues. V gave up 3 bases and J gave up 2 bases; unmatched junction bases: 8. The germline CDR1 and CDR2 sequences are ENHRY and SYGVKD. CDR3 nucleotides: TGTGCCATCAGTGAACAGGGGACAGAGTTCACAGATACGCAGTATTTT. It specifies CAISEQGTEFTDTQYF.

The chain has TRBV7-9 and TRBJ1-1, with a tentative D call TRBD1 (6 bases). V was cut by 1 base and J by 9 bases, with 12 bases left in between. The CDR3 contains 13 residues. Germline V gene lookup returns CDR1 SEHNR and CDR2 FQNEAQ (reference sequence). CDR3 sequence reads: CASSLEGDTQAFF. The DNA of the CDR3 is TGTGCCAGCAGCTTAGAGGGGGACACCCAAGCTTTCTTT.

In its sample, this clone was seen once. V is TRBV5-6 and J is TRBJ1-1; no definite D call. The ends were cut back, 2 bases at V and 1 base at J, with 12 bases in the middle. The CDR3 runs to 15 residues. Germline V gene sequence: CDR1 SGHDT, CDR2 YYEEEE. Here the CDR3 DNA reads TGTGCCAGCAGCTTCGATTCAGGATGGAACACTGAAGCTTTCTTT. It encodes CASSFDSGWNTEAFF.

The chain has TRBV7-9 and TRBJ2-5; D perhaps matches TRBD1 (6 bases). The V end lost 2 bases, the J end lost 2 bases, and 9 bases lay between the germline ends. CDR3 length: 14 amino acids. Germline lookup yields CDR1 SEHNR and CDR2 FQNEAQ (reference sequence). CDR3 nucleotides: TGTGCCAGCAGCTTATACAGGGAACAAGAGACCCAGTACTTC. Residues: CASSLYREQETQYF.

This clone appeared once. V is TRBV12-3 or TRBV12-4 and J is TRBJ2-3; 8 bases agree with TRBD2. The CDR3 spans 13 residues. The J segment lost 8 bases and the V segment lost 3 bases, leaving 4 bases of the junction unmatched. CDR3: CASSLPGLGTQYF. Here the CDR3 DNA reads TGTGCCAGCAGTTTGCCGGGACTAGGTACGCAGTATTTT.

V is TRBV5-8 and J is TRBJ2-1; tentatively, D is TRBD2 (7 bases). The germline V gene encodes CDR1 SGHTS and CDR2 YDEGEE. This CDR3 contains 15 residues. V shed 3 bases and J shed 6 bases, with 16 bases lying between them. The CDR3 nucleotides are TGTGCCAGCAGCTCCCCCACGGGGGGCCCCAATGAGCAGTTCTTC. Translated: CASSSPTGGPNEQFF.

The chain is built from TRBV9 and TRBJ1-2; possibly TRBD1 for D (5 bases). Germline assignment: CDR1 SGDLS and CDR2 YYNGEE. With 4 bases removed from V and 4 bases from J, the gap between germline ends came to 17 bases. The CDR3 contains 15 residues. In DNA, the CDR3 is TGTGCCAGCAGCCAGACTGCCCGGCAGGGCTATGGCTACACCTTC. This sequence encodes CASSQTARQGYGYTF.

This CDR3 is CASRVGQGAYNEQFF. The CDR3 DNA follows: TGTGCCAGCCGCGTGGGACAGGGGGCCTACAATGAGCAGTTCTTC. V usage is TRBV6-5 and J usage is TRBJ2-1; 11 nucleotides align to TRBD1. This CDR3 spans 15 amino acids. Trimming at V came to 8 bases and at J to 2 bases, leaving 5 bases not matched to a gene. Looked up from germline, CDR1 is MNHEY and CDR2 is SVGAGI.

The chain recombines TRBV5-4 with TRBJ1-4; TRBD1 might be the D (6 bases). V lost 2 bases to trimming and J lost 5 bases, with 10 bases between them. The CDR3 length is 14 residues. Germline V gene lookup returns CDR1 SGHNT and CDR2 YYREEE (reference sequence). CDR3 coding DNA: TGTGCCAGCAGCTTACAGGGTAGGAATGAAAAACTGTTTTTT. Amino acid sequence: CASSLQGRNEKLFF. The whole variable domain, remainder taken from reference TRBV5-4 and TRBJ1-4, is ETGVTQSPTHLIKTRGQQVTLRCSSQSGHNTVSWYQQALGQGPQFIFQYYREEENGRGNFPPRFSGLQFPNYSSELNVNALELDDSALYLCASSLQGRNEKLFFGSGTQLSVL.

This clone appeared once. The chain carries TRBV5-1 and TRBJ1-6; a weak D match, TRBD1 (6 bases). Germline-derived CDR1 and CDR2 are SGHRS and YFSETQ. With 6 bases removed from V and 7 bases from J, the gap between germline ends came to 14 bases. The CDR3 contains 14 residues. CDR3 loop: CASTTSGANSPLHF. The DNA of the CDR3 is TGCGCCAGCACCACGTCAGGGGCCAATTCACCCCTCCACTTT.

The chain joins TRBV5-4 to TRBJ1-1; TRBD1 aligns across 7 bases. The V segment lost 1 base and the J segment 4 bases; nucleotides outside the gene matches: 7. Germline V gene lookup returns CDR1 SGHNT and CDR2 YYREEE (reference sequence). The CDR3 consists of 15 residues. CDR3: CASSLPETGATEAFF. The CDR3 DNA reads TGTGCCAGCAGCTTGCCGGAAACAGGGGCCACTGAAGCTTTCTTT.

V is TRBV4-3 and J is TRBJ1-1; the match to TRBD1 covers 10 bases. Germline lookup yields CDR1 LGHNA and CDR2 YSLEER. With 0 bases clipped from V and 5 bases from J, the junction kept 6 bases outside the gene matches. The CDR3 totals 16 residues. The CDR3: CASSQEGDRGYTEAFF. CDR3 DNA sequence: TGCGCCAGCAGCCAAGAGGGGGACAGGGGTTATACTGAAGCTTTCTTT.

In DNA form, the CDR3 reads TGCGCCAGCAGCTCACTAGCGGGGAGCTCCTACGAGCAGTACTTC. This translates into CASSSLAGSSYEQYF. The chain links TRBV5-1 to TRBJ2-7; TRBD2 matches 10 bases. Trimming took 3 bases from V and 0 from J; bases not matched to a gene: 3. The germline gives CDR1 SGHRS, CDR2 YFSETQ. CDR3 length equals 15 residues.

This chain links TRBV9 with TRBJ2-3; unclear D gene. Trimming took off 2 bases at V and 1 base at J, with 11 bases between the two ends. The CDR3 sequence is 15 residues long. Germline V CDR1 and CDR2: SGDLS, YYNGEE. The CDR3 region has the DNA TGTGCCAGCAGCGTTTTACAAATCGGCACAGATACGCAGTATTTT. It yields the protein CASSVLQIGTDTQYF.